This T cell receptor (beta chain) was identified in a study of blood T cell repertoires in COVID-19. In the study overall: The origin of the acute and convalescent COVID-19 samples was the United States, Italy and Spain. PBMCs, B-cell-depleted T cells, or T cells provided the cDNA or gDNA that made up the material.

Per the original methods: Reference gene primer amplification yielded estimated nucleated cell counts. Sequencing used immunoSEQ multiplex PCR; TCRdb keeps in-frame clones, though not all of them. That table is the source of V, J and clone size, and D and trimming were worked out from the DNA. This sample has some 120,000 clones, with 75% to 80% found just once. Trimming stripped 3 bases from V and 6 bases from J, with 9 bases between. The CDR3 has 13 amino acids. The germline CDR1 and CDR2 sequences are KGHSH and LQKENI. Sequencing input: peripheral blood. The source of this sequence is a human donor in a cohort sampled during active COVID-19. The chain is built from TRBV18 and TRBJ1-5; TRBD1 might be the D (5 bases). The DNA for the CDR3 is TGTGCCAGCTCACCGCAGGGAATTCAGCCCCAGCATTTT. It translates to CASSPQGIQPQHF.